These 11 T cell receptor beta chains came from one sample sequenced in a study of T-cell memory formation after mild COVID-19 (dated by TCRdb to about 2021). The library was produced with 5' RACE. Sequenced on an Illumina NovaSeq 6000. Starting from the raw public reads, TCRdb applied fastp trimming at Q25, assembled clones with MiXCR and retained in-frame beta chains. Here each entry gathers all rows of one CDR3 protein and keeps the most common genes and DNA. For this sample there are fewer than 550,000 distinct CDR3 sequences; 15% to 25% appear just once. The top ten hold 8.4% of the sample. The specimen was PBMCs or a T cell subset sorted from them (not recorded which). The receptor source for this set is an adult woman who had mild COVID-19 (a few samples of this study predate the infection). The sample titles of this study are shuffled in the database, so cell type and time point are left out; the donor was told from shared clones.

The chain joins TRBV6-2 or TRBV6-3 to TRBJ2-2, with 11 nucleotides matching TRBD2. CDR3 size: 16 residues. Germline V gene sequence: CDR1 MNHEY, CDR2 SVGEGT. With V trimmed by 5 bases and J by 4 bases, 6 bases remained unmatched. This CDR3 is CASSQTSGSATGELFF. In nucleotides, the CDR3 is TGTGCCAGCAGTCAAACTAGCGGGAGCGCCACCGGGGAGCTGTTTTTT.

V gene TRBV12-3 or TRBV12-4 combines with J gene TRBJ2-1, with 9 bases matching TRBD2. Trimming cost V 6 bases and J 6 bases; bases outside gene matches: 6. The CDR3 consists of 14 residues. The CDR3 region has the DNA TGTGCCAGCAGCACCGGGACTAGCAGCAATGAGCAGTTCTTC. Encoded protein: CASSTGTSSNEQFF.

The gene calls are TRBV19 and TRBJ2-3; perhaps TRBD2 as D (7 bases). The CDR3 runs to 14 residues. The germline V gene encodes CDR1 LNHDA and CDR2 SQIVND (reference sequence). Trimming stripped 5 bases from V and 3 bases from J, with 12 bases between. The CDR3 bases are TGTGCCAGTAGTGGGGGGGCCGGTACAGATACGCAGTATTTT. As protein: CASSGGAGTDTQYF.

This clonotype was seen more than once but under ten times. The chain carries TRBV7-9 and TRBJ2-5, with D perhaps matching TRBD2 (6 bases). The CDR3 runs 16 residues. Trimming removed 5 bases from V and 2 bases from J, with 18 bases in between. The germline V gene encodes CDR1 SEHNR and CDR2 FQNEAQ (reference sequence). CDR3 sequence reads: CASSRRKEGLQETQYF. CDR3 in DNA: TGTGCCAGCAGCCGACGCAAGGAGGGGTTGCAAGAGACCCAGTACTTC.

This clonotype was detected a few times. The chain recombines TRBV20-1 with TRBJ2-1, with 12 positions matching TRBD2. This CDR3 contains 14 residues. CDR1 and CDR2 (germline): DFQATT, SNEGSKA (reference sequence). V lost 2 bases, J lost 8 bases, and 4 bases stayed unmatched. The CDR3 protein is CSARRTSGNYEQFF. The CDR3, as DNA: TGCAGTGCTAGAAGGACTAGCGGGAATTATGAGCAGTTCTTC.

CDR3 nucleotides: TGTGCCACCAGTGAGAAGAGCGGAGCCCAAGAGACCCAGTACTTC. Protein product: CATSEKSGAQETQYF. The chain couples TRBV24-1 to TRBJ2-5, with D maybe TRBD2 (5 bases). Germline loops: CDR1 KGHDR, CDR2 SFDVKD. V lost 4 bases and J 1 base, leaving 12 bases between the germline ends. The CDR3 runs 15 residues.

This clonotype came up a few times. DNA for the CDR3: TGCAGTGCTAGTGGGGTAGCCCAAAATCAAGAGACCCAGTACTTC. It codes for CSASGVAQNQETQYF. V is TRBV20-1 and J is TRBJ2-5; D remains unclear. Between the trimmed V and J ends, which lost 3 bases and 2 bases, there was a span of 16 bases. The CDR3 totals 15 residues. CDR1 is DFQATT and CDR2 is SNEGSKA in the germline V gene (reference sequence).

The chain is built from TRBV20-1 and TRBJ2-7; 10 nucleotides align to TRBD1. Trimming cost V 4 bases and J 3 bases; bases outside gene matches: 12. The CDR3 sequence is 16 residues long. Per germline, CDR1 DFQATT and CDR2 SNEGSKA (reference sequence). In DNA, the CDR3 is TGCAGTGCTACGACGCGAAGGACAGGGGGAGACTACGAGCAGTACTTC. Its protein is CSATTRRTGGDYEQYF.

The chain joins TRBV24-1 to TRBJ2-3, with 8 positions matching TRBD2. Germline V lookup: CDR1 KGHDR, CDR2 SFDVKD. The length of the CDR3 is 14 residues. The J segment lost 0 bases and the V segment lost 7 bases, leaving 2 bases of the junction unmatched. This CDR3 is CATRSSGSTDTQYF. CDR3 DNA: TGTGCCACCAGATCTAGCGGGAGCACAGATACGCAGTATTTT.

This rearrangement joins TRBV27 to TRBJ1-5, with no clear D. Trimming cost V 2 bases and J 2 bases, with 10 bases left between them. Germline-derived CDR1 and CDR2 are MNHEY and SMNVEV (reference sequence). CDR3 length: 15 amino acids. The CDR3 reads CASSLEGFGNQPQHF. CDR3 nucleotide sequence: TGTGCCAGCAGTTTAGAAGGGTTTGGCAATCAGCCCCAGCATTTT.

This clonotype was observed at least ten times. This chain's CDR3 is CASIDGGYTEAFF. The CDR3, as DNA: TGTGCCAGCATCGATGGCGGGTACACTGAAGCTTTCTTT. The chain is built from TRBV6-2 or TRBV6-3 and TRBJ1-1; the D is unclear. The length of the CDR3 is 13 residues. In germline, CDR1 is MNHEY, CDR2 SVGEGT. The V end lost 7 bases, the J end lost 3 bases, and 12 bases lay between the germline ends.